This T cell receptor (beta chain) appears in the sequencing data of a study of T-cell memory formation after mild COVID-19. TCRdb used MiXCR to reprocess the 5' RACE reads, holding one entry per CDR3 protein. The sample contains 530,000 or so distinct CDR3 sequences, around 15% of which appear only once. Overall study results and limits: Confirmation of SARS-CoV-2 specificity was lacking for second-wave clones peaking day 37.

Concerning this clonotype: Its antigen is unidentified.

The material sequenced was PBMCs or a T cell subset sorted from them (not recorded which). The receptor's source is an adult woman who had mild COVID-19 (a few samples of this study predate the infection). Cell type and time point are not known.

The CDR3 loop is CASSQSAPAKATDTQYF. As DNA, the CDR3 is TGCGCCAGCAGCCAATCTGCCCCTGCCAAGGCTACAGATACGCAGTATTTT. The rearrangement uses TRBV4-3 and TRBJ2-3; D not resolved. The CDR3 runs to 17 residues. Per germline, CDR1 LGHNA and CDR2 YSLEER. The germline V and J ends were trimmed by 2 bases and 3 bases, with 18 bases remaining between them.